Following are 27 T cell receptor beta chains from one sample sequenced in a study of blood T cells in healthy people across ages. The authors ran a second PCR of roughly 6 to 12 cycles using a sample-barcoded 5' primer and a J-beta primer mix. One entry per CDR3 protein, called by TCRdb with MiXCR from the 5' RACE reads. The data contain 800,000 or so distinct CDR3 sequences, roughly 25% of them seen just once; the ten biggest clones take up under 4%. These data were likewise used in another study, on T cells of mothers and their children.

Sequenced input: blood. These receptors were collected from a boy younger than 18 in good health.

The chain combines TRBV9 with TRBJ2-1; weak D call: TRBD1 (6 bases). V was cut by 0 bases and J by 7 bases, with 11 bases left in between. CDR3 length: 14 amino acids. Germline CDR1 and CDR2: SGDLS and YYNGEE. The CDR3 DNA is TGTGCCAGCAGCGTAGGGTCAGGGGTGAATGAGCAGTTCTTC. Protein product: CASSVGSGVNEQFF.

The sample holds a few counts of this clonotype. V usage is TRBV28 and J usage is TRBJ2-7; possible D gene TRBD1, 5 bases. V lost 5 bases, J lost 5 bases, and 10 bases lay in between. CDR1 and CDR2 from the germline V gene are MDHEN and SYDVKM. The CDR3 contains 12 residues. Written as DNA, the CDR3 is TGTGCCAGCAGTGACAGTCTCCACGAGCAGTACTTC. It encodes CASSDSLHEQYF.

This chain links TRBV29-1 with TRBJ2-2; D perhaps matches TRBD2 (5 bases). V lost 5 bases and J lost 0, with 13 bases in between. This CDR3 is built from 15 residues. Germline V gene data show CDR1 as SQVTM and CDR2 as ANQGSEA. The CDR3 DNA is TGCAGCGTTTCAAGCGGAACTACGAACACCGGGGAGCTGTTTTTT. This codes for CSVSSGTTNTGELFF.

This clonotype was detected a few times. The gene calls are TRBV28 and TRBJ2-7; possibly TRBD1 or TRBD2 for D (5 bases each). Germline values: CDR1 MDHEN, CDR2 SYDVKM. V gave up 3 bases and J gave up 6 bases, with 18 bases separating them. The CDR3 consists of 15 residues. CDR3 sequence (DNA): TGTGCCAGCAGTTTTGAGGGACGTCTCCTGTCCGAGCAGTACTTC. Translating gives CASSFEGRLLSEQYF.

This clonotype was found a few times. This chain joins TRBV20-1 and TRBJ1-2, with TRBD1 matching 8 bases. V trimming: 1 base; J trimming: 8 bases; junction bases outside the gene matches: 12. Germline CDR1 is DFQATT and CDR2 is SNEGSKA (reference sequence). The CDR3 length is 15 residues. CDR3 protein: CSARGRQGRLRGYTF. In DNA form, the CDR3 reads TGCAGTGCTAGAGGTAGACAGGGGAGATTGAGGGGCTACACCTTC.

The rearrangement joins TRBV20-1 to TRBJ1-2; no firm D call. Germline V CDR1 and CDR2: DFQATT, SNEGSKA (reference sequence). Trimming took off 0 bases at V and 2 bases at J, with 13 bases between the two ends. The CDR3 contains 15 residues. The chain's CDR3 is CSARDARSPNYGYTF. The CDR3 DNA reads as TGCAGTGCTAGAGATGCTCGGTCTCCCAACTATGGCTACACCTTC.

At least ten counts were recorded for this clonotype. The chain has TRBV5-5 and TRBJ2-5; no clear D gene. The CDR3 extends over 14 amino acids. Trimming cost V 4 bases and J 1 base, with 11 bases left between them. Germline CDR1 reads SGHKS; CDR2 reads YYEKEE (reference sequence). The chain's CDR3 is CASSPTWIQETQYF. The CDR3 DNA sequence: TGTGCCAGCAGCCCAACATGGATCCAAGAGACCCAGTACTTC.

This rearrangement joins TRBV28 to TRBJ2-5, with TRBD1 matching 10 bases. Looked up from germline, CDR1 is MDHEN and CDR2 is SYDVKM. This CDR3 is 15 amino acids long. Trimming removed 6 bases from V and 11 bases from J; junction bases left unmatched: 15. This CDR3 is CASSRYDRGQGEQYF. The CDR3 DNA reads TGTGCCAGCAGCCGATATGACAGGGGGCAAGGGGAGCAGTACTTC.

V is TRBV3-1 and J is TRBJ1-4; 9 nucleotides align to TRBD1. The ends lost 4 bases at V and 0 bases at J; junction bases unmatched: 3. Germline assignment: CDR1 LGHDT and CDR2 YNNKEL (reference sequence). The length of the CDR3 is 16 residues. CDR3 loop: CASSRRQGATNEKLFF. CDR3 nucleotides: TGTGCCAGCAGCCGGAGACAGGGGGCAACTAATGAAAAACTGTTTTTT.

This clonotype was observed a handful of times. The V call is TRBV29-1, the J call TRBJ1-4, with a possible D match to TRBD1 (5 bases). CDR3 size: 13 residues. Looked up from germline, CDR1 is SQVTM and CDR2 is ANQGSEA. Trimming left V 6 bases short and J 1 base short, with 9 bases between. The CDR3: CSVRTITNEKLFF. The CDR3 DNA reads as TGCAGCGTCCGGACAATAACTAATGAAAAACTGTTTTTT.

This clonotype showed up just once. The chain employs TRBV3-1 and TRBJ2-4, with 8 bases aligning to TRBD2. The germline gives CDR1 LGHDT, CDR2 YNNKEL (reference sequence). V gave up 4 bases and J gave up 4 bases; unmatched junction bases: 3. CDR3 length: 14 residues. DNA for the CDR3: TGTGCCAGCAGCCTTACTAGCGGTAAAAACATTCAGTACTTC. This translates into CASSLTSGKNIQYF.

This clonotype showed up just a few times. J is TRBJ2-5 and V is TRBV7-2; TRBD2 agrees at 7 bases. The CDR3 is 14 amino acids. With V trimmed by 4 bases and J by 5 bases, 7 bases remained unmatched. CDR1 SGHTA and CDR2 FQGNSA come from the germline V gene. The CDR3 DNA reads TGTGCCAGCAGCTCGGGACTACCTGCGGAGACCCAGTACTTC. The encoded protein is CASSSGLPAETQYF.

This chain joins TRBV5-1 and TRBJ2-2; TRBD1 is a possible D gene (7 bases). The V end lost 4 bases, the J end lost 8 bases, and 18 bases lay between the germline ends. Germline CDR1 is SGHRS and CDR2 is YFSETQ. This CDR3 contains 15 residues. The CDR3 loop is CASSRGGGAIGELFF. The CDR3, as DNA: TGCGCCAGCAGCCGAGGAGGGGGCGCGATAGGGGAGCTGTTTTTT.

Here the CDR3 reads CASSLAREGGYTF. Written as DNA, the CDR3 is TGTGCCAGCAGCTTGGCCCGGGAAGGCGGCTACACCTTC. V is TRBV5-5 and J is TRBJ1-2; no clear D gene. Germline V gene lookup returns CDR1 SGHKS and CDR2 YYEKEE (reference sequence). The CDR3 spans 13 residues. The V end was cut by 0 bases, the J end by 8 bases, with 11 bases between.

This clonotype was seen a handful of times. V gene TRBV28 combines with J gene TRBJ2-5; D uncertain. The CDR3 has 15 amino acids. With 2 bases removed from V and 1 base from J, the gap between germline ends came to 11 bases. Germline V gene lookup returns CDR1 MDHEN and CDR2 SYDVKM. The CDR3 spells CASSLARPVQETQYF. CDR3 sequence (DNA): TGTGCCAGCAGTTTAGCTCGGCCGGTCCAAGAGACCCAGTACTTC.

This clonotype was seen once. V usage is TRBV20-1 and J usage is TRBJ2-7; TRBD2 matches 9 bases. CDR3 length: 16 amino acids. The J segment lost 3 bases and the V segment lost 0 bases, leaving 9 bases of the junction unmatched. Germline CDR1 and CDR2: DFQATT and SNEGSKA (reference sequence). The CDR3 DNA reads TGCAGTGCTAGAGATCTGCTTAGCGGGAGCCTCTACGAGCAGTACTTC. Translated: CSARDLLSGSLYEQYF.

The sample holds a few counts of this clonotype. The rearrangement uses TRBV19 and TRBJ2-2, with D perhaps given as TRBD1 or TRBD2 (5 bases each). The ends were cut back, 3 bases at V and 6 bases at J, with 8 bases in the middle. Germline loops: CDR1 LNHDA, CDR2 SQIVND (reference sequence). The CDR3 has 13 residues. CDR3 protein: CASSMVGAGELFF. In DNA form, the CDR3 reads TGTGCCAGTAGTATGGTGGGGGCCGGGGAGCTGTTTTTT.

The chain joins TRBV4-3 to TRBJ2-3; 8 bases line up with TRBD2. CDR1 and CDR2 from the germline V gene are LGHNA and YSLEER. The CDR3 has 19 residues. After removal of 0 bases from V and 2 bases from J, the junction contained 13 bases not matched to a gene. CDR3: CASSQDQGYGRAVTDTQYF. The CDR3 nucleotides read TGCGCCAGCAGCCAAGATCAAGGTTACGGGAGGGCCGTCACAGATACGCAGTATTTT.

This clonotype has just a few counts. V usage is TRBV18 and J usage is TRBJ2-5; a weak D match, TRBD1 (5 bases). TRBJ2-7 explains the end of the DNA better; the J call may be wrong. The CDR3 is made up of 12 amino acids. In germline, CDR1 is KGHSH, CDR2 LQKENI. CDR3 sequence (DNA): TGTGCCAGCTCACGCGACAGTGGCGAGCAGTACTTC. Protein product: CASSRDSGEQYF.

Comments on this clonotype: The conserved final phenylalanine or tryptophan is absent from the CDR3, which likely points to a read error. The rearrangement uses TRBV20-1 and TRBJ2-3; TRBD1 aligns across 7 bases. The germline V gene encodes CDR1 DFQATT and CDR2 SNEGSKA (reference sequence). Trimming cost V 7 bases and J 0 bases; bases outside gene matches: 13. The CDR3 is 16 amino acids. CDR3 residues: CSVNLIGTASTDTQYL. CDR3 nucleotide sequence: TGCAGTGTTAACTTAATCGGGACAGCTAGCACAGATACGCAGTATCTT.

CDR3 coding DNA: TGTGCCTGGAGCGGGGCGGACAATGAGCAGTTCTTC. Residues: CAWSGADNEQFF. The J gene is TRBJ2-1, the V gene TRBV30, with D perhaps matching TRBD1 or TRBD2 (5 bases each). The germline V gene has CDR1 GTSNPN and CDR2 SVGIG (reference sequence). This CDR3 has 12 residues. With 3 bases removed from V and 5 bases from J, the gap between germline ends came to 8 bases.

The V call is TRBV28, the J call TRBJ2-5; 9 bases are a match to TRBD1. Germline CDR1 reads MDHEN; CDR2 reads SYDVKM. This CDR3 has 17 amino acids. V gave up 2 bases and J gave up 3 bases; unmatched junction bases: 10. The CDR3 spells CASSLVGGTGYEETQYF. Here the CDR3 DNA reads TGTGCCAGCAGTTTAGTCGGGGGGACAGGGTATGAAGAGACCCAGTACTTC.

The CDR3, as DNA: TGTGCCAGCAGTACCCCGGGACTAGCGGAGACCTCCTACAATGAGCAGTTCTTC. Its translation: CASSTPGLAETSYNEQFF. The rearrangement uses TRBV28 and TRBJ2-1; 11 nucleotides line up with TRBD2. The CDR3 covers 18 residues. V lost 5 bases, J lost 0 bases, and 9 bases stayed unmatched. Germline CDR1 is MDHEN and CDR2 is SYDVKM.

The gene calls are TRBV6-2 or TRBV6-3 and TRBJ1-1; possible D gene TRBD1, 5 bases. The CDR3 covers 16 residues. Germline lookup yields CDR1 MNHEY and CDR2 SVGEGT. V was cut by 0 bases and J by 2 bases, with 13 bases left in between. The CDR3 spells CASSYSRDSLNTEAFF. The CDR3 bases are TGTGCCAGCAGTTACTCTCGAGACAGCCTAAACACTGAAGCTTTCTTT.

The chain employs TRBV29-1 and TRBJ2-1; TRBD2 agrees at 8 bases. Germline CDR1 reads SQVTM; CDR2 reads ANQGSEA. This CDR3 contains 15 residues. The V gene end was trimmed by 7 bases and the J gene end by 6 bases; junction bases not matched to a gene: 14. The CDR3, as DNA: TGCAGCGCCGGGGGGGCTAGGGCGAAACCCAATGAGCAGTTCTTC. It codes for CSAGGARAKPNEQFF.

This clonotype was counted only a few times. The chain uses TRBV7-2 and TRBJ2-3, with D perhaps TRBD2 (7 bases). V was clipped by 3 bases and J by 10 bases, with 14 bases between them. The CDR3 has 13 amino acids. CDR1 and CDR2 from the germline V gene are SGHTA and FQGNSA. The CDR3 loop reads CASSFSDGGPQYF. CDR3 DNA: TGTGCCAGCAGCTTTAGTGACGGGGGGCCGCAGTATTTT. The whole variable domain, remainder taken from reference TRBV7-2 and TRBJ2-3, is GAGVSQSPSNKVTEKGKDVELRCDPISGHTALYWYRQSLGQGLEFLIYFQGNSAPDKSGLPSDRFSAERTGGSVSTLTIQRTQQEDSAVYLCASSFSDGGPQYFGPGTRLTVL.

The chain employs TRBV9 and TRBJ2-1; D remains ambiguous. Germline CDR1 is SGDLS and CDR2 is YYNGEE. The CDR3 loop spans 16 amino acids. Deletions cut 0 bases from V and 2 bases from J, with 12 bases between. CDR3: CASSVDGRIAYNEQFF. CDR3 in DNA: TGTGCCAGCAGCGTAGACGGAAGGATCGCCTACAATGAGCAGTTCTTC.